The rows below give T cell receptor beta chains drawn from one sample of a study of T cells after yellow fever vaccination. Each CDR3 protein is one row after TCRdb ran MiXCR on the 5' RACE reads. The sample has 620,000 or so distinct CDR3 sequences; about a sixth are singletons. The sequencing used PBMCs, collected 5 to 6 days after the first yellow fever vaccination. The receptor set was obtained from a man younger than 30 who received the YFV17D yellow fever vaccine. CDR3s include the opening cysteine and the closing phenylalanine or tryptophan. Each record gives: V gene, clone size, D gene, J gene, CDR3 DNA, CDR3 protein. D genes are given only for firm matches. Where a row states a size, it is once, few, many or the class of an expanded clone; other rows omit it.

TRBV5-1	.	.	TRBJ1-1	TGCGCCAGCAGCTTGGAAGGTTCCGGGGCTTTCTTT	CASSLEGSGAFF
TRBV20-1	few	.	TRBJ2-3	TGCAGTGCTAAAATACTAGGCCTAAGGGTGGATACGCAGTATTTT	CSAKILGLRVDTQYF
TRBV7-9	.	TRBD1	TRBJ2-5	TGTGCCAGCAGCACCGGACAGGTCGGGACCCAGTACTTC	CASSTGQVGTQYF
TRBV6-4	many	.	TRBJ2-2	TGTGCCAGCAGTGAGGCGAACACCGGGGAGCTGTTTTTT	CASSEANTGELFF
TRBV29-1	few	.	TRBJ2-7	TGCAGCATACAGATACGGGGCTACGAGCAGTACTTC	CSIQIRGYEQYF
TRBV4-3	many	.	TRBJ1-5	TGCGCCAGCAGCCAAGGCAGGTCTAGCAATCAGCCCCAGCATTTT	CASSQGRSSNQPQHF
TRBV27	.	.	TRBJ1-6	TGTGCCACATTGGCGGCTTGGGGGTATAATTCACCCCTCCACTTT	CATLAAWGYNSPLHF
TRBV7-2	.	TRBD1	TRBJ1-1	TGTGCCAGCAGCTCCGGGGACAGGGTAAACACTGAAGCTTTCTTT	CASSSGDRVNTEAFF
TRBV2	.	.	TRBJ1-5	TGTGCCAGCAGTGAAGCGCTTCGACCCCAGCATTTT	CASSEALRPQHF
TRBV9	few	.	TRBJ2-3	TGTGCCAGCAGCTCCCTCGGCGGGGATACGCAGTATTTT	CASSSLGGDTQYF
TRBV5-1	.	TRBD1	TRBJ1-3	TGCGCCAGCAGCACCCTGACAGGGACGAGAGGAAACACCATATATTTT	CASSTLTGTRGNTIYF
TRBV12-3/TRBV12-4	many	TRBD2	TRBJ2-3	TGTGCCAGCAGTTTGGGCGGGGGGGTTTCGGATACGCAGTATTTT	CASSLGGGVSDTQYF
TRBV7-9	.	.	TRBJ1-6	TGTGCCAGCAGCACGGGACCGAATAATTCACCCCTCCACTTT	CASSTGPNNSPLHF
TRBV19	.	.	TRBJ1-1	TGTGCCAGTAGTATTACCGGACGTAGGGACACTGAAGCTTTCTTT	CASSITGRRDTEAFF
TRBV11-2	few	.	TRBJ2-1	TGTGCCAGCAGCACCCGGATATACAATGAGCAGTTCTTC	CASSTRIYNEQFF
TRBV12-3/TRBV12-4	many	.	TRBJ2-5	TGTGCCAGCGCCTCGGGGGGCGGGGAGACCCAGTACTTC	CASASGGGETQYF
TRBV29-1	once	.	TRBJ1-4	TGCAGCGTTGAAGGGGCAGGAGCAAATGAAAAACTGTTTTTT	CSVEGAGANEKLFF
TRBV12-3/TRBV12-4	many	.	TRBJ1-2	TGTGCCAGCAGTTTAAGTTCGGCAGGGTCTTATGGCTACACCTTC	CASSLSSAGSYGYTF
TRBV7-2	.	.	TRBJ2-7	TGTGCCAGCAGCTTAGTGGGTGGGGGGGCGCTTGACGAGCAGTACTTC	CASSLVGGGALDEQYF
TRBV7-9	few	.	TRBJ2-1	TGTGCCAGCAGCTCCCTCCAAGGGTCTCCCGCCGAGCAGTTCTTC	CASSSLQGSPAEQFF
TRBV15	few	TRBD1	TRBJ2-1	TGTGCCACCAGCAGTGAGGGGGCGAATGAGCAGTTCTTC	CATSSEGANEQFF
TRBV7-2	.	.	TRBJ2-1	TGTGCCAGCAGTAGGGATGGCTCCTACAATGAGCAGTTCTTC	CASSRDGSYNEQFF
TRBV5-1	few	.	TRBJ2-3	TGCGCCAGCAGCCCCCAGCCAGGGGCAGATACGCAGTATTTT	CASSPQPGADTQYF
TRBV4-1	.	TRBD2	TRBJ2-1	TGCGCCAGCAGCCCGCACCTTTTGGTAGCGGGGAGAAGTGAGCAGTTCTTC	CASSPHLLVAGRSEQFF
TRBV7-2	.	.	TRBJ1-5	TGTGCCAGCAGTCTAGCGGCCAGTGGCAATCAGCCCCAGCATTTT	CASSLAASGNQPQHF
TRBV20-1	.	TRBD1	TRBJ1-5	TGCAGTGCTACAGGGGGCTTAGGCAATCAGCCCCAGCATTTT	CSATGGLGNQPQHF
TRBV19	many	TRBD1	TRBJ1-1	TGTGCCAGTAGTTTTTCCGGGACAGCTCTTAACACTGAAGCTTTCTTT	CASSFSGTALNTEAFF
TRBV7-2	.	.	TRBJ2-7	TGTGCCAGCAGCTTTGGCAGGGTCGACGAGCAGTACTTC	CASSFGRVDEQYF
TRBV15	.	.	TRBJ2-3	TGTGCCACCAGCAGAGCGACAGGACGCACAGATACGCAGTATTTT	CATSRATGRTDTQYF
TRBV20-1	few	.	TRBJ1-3	TGCAGTGTCCCCTCGGGGGCCAGAAACACCATATATTTT	CSVPSGARNTIYF
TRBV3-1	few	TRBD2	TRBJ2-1	TGTGCCAGCAGCCTTAGCGGGGGGGTAGGCAATGAGCAGTTCTTC	CASSLSGGVGNEQFF
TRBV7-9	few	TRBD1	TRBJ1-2	TGTGCCAGCACCCCACGCGCGGGCAGGGGGCTGCATGGCTACACCTTC	CASTPRAGRGLHGYTF
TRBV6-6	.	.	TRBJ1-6	TGTGCCAGCAGCCGGGACGATAGGTCACCCCTCCACTTT	CASSRDDRSPLHF
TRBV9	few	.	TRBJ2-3	TGTGCCAGCAGGCCAAGGGGGGACATTAACACAGATACGCAGTATTTT	CASRPRGDINTDTQYF
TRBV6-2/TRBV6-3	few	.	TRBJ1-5	TGTGCCTCCTCCGGCCCGACAAGTTATAGCAATCAGCCCCAGCATTTT	CASSGPTSYSNQPQHF
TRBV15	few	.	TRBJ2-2	TGTGCCACCACCGGCAGGCGAATGTCGGCCGGGGAGCTGTTTTTT	CATTGRRMSAGELFF
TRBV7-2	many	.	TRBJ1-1	TGTGCCAGCAGCTTAGCGATCGGAAGTAACACTGAAGCTTTCTTT	CASSLAIGSNTEAFF
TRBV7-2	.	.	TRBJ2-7	TGTGCCAGCAGATACAGTCCGGGGTCCTCCTACGAGCAGTACTTC	CASRYSPGSSYEQYF
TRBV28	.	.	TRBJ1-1	TGTGCCAGCAGTTTGCCAGGGGTGAACACTGAAGCTTTCTTT	CASSLPGVNTEAFF
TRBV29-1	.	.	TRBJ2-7	TGCAGCGTTCTGACAGACGAGGGCTACGAGCAGTACTTC	CSVLTDEGYEQYF
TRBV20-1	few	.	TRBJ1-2	TGCAGTGCTACGACAGTTGCGACGAACTATGGCTACACCTTC	CSATTVATNYGYTF
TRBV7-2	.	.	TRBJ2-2	TGTGCCAGCAGCTTAATCAGATACCAGCGGAACACCGGGGAGCTGTTTTTT	CASSLIRYQRNTGELFF
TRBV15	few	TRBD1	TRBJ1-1	TGTGCCACCAGCAGGAAACAGGGGTGGAACACTGAAGCTTTCTTT	CATSRKQGWNTEAFF
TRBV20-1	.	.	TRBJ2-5	TGCAGTGCTAGAGTTGGGGAGACCCAGTACTTC	CSARVGETQYF
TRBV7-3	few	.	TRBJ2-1	TGTGCCAGCAGTGAACAGGGACAATCCAATGAGCAGTTCTTC	CASSEQGQSNEQFF
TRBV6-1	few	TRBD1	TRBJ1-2	TGTGCCAGCAGAGAGACATACAGGGGAACGTTCAGTGGCTACACCTTC	CASRETYRGTFSGYTF
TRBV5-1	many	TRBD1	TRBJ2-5	TGCGCCAGCAGCGGGACAGCGCAAGAGACCCAGTACTTC	CASSGTAQETQYF
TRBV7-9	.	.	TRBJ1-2	TGTGCCAGCAGCAAAGAAAGCTATGGCTACACCTTC	CASSKESYGYTF
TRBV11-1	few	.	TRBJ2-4	TGTGCCAGCAGCTTAGGGGCCGTGGGAAGAGGAGCCAAAAACATTCAGTACTTC	CASSLGAVGRGAKNIQYF
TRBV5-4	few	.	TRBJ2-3	TGTGCCAGCAGCATCGGGGGTAGCACAGATACGCAGTATTTT	CASSIGGSTDTQYF
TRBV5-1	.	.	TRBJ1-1	TGCGCCAGCAGCGCAGCTGAGGGATACACTGAAGCTTTCTTT	CASSAAEGYTEAFF
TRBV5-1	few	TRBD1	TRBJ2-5	TGCGCCAGCAGCCCGGGACAGGGGGCCCAAGAGACCCAGTACTTC	CASSPGQGAQETQYF
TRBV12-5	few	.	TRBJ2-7	TGTGCTAGTGGTCTTTCTCCGGGACCGGGGTCCTACGAGCAGTACTTC	CASGLSPGPGSYEQYF
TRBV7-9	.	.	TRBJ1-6	TGTGCCAGCAGCTCATTCGGTTTATGGAATTCACCCCTCCACTTT	CASSSFGLWNSPLHF
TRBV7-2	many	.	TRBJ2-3	TGTGCCAGTAGCCGGAGGGGGGCCCCGGATACGCAGTATTTT	CASSRRGAPDTQYF
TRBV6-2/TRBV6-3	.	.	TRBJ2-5	TGTGCCAGCAGCCCCGGGACTCACGGAGGGGCCCAGTACTTC	CASSPGTHGGAQYF
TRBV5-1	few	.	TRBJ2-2	TGCGCCAGCAGCCCCGAGGTCTACACCGGGGAGCTGTTTTTT	CASSPEVYTGELFF
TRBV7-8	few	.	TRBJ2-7	TGTGCCAGCAGCTTACTACAGGGCCCGGACCCCTACGAGCAGTACTTC	CASSLLQGPDPYEQYF
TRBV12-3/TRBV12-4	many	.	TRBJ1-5	TGTGCCAGCAGTTTAGCTCCCAATCAGCCCCAGCATTTT	CASSLAPNQPQHF
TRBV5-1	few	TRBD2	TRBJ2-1	TGCGCCAGCAGCCTGGGAAGTAGCGGGGGGGCATACAATGAGCAGTTCTTC	CASSLGSSGGAYNEQFF